This entry features one TCR beta chain sequence. Germline and junction disagree at one end, which may indicate a read error. This record comes from a study of Ad26.COV2.S vaccination and SARS-CoV-2 variants. Treatment meaning: about 20 received Ad26.COV2.S at low or high dose, single or two shots; 5 received placebo; per-sample allocation not given. Sampling occurred on day 63 after the first vaccine or placebo injection. Some clones are missing from TCRdb's copy, which holds only in-frame ones; the method was immunoSEQ multiplex PCR. The sample has about 440,000 clones, about 83% seen once. The length of the CDR3 is 13 residues. Per the germline V gene, CDR1 is MNHEY and CDR2 is SVGAGI.

Material: peripheral blood, obtained in a trial of Ad26.COV2.S vaccine versus placebo. This clonotype originated in a person between 18 and 65 years old who received the Ad26.COV2.S COVID-19 vaccine or a placebo. The V gene is TRBV6-5, the J gene TRBJ2-7; no clear D gene. CDR3 sequence: CASTYTISYEQYF. CDR3 in DNA: TGTGCCAGCACTTACACCATCTCCTACGAGCAGTACTTC.